Below are 27 T cell receptor beta chains sequenced from a single sample in a study of blood T cell repertoires in COVID-19. Measured with immunoSEQ multiplex PCR; TCRdb has only the in-frame clones, and not every one. The sample includes about 250,000 clones, around 82% of them seen just once. Sequenced: PBMCs or T cells enriched from blood (not recorded which). Receptors were obtained from a woman in her 40s who had been exposed to COVID-19.

This clone was found a few times. V is TRBV6-6 and J is TRBJ2-2; D is undetermined. The CDR3 loop spans 16 amino acids. V was cut by 0 bases and J by 5 bases, with 13 bases left in between. Germline-derived CDR1 and CDR2 are MNHNY and SVGAGI (reference sequence). CDR3 loop: CASSYSPGSGTGELFF. DNA for the CDR3: TGTGCCAGCAGTTACTCACCAGGTAGTGGGACCGGGGAGCTGTTTTTT.

The chain couples TRBV6-5 to TRBJ2-1; D remains unclear. The V end was cut by 6 bases, the J end by 8 bases, with 11 bases between. Looked up from germline, CDR1 is MNHEY and CDR2 is SVGAGI. The CDR3 is 12 amino acids. The CDR3 sequence is CASSLNRDEQFF. The CDR3 bases are TGTGCCAGCAGCCTAAATCGGGATGAGCAGTTCTTC.

V usage is TRBV18 and J usage is TRBJ1-3; D gene unclear. Germline V gene lookup returns CDR1 KGHSH and CDR2 LQKENI. CDR3 length: 17 amino acids. Trimming cost V 4 bases and J 0 bases, with 16 bases left between them. Written as DNA, the CDR3 is TGTGCCAGCTCACGTGCGGAACGCAGCGCCTCTGGAAACACCATATATTTT. This translates into CASSRAERSASGNTIYF.

The chain joins TRBV7-3 to TRBJ2-5; a weak D match, TRBD2 (7 bases). The CDR3 spans 13 residues. Trimming cost V 5 bases and J 7 bases, with 14 bases left between them. CDR1 and CDR2 (germline): SGHTA, FQGTGA. CDR3 nucleotide sequence: TGTGCCAGCAGCGACGGGGGGCCGGGGACCCAGTACTTC. Translating gives CASSDGGPGTQYF.

This rearrangement joins TRBV12-3 or TRBV12-4 to TRBJ2-7, with D perhaps matching TRBD1 (5 bases). V was shortened by 8 bases and J by 4 bases, with 15 bases between the two germline ends. This CDR3 has 13 amino acids. CDR3 amino acids: CASGTDRKYEQYF. CDR3 in DNA: TGTGCCAGCGGAACTGACAGAAAATACGAGCAGTACTTC.

This chain links TRBV7-9 with TRBJ2-5; TRBD2 matches 13 bases. The CDR3 is 16 amino acids. Germline CDR1 SEHNR, CDR2 FQNEAQ (reference sequence). V trimming: 5 bases; J trimming: 5 bases; junction bases outside the gene matches: 8. CDR3 protein: CASSRTSGGIGETQYF. The DNA for the CDR3 is TGTGCCAGCAGCCGGACTAGCGGGGGCATTGGGGAGACCCAGTACTTC.

The V and J genes are TRBV4-1 and TRBJ1-4; D possibly corresponds to TRBD1 (6 bases). The CDR3 totals 17 residues. The V and J ends lost 0 bases and 1 base respectively, with 12 bases between them. Germline V gene lookup returns CDR1 MGHRA and CDR2 YSYEKL. CDR3 loop: CASSQDGGGGTNEKLFF. Written as DNA, the CDR3 is TGCGCCAGCAGCCAAGATGGTGGGGGCGGAACTAATGAAAAACTGTTTTTT.

This rearrangement joins TRBV29-1 to TRBJ1-4; no reliable D call. Germline values: CDR1 SQVTM, CDR2 ANQGSEA. The CDR3 spans 12 residues. V was trimmed by 6 bases and J by 4 bases, leaving 9 bases between them. CDR3 residues: CSVRRDNEKLFF. CDR3 sequence (DNA): TGCAGCGTAAGACGGGATAATGAAAAACTGTTTTTT.

The chain couples TRBV5-1 to TRBJ1-2; 10 bases map to TRBD1. The CDR3 has 13 amino acids. Germline CDR1 is SGHRS and CDR2 is YFSETQ. J gave up 8 bases and V 4 bases, and 5 bases lay outside the gene matches. In DNA, the CDR3 is TGCGCCAGCAGCCACGGGACAGGGGAAGGCTACACCTTC. Translating it yields CASSHGTGEGYTF.

The rearrangement joins TRBV28 to TRBJ2-1; a possible D gene is TRBD2 (5 bases). CDR3 length: 14 residues. V lost 5 bases, J lost 6 bases, and 14 bases lay in between. Germline CDR1 and CDR2: MDHEN and SYDVKM. The CDR3 DNA sequence: TGTGCCAGCAGTCCCTCCCGACTAACCAATGAGCAGTTCTTC. Translation: CASSPSRLTNEQFF.

The V gene is TRBV7-8, the J gene TRBJ1-1, with D possibly matching TRBD1 (5 bases). The CDR3 contains 13 residues. V was trimmed by 2 bases and J by 3 bases, leaving 7 bases between them. Germline CDR1 SGHVS, CDR2 FQNEAQ. The CDR3 sequence is CASSLWGDTEAFF. The CDR3, as DNA: TGTGCCAGCAGCTTATGGGGGGACACTGAAGCTTTCTTT.

This clone was found many times. This chain links TRBV29-1 with TRBJ1-4, with D unresolved. The V gene lost 7 bases and the J gene lost 6 bases, with 12 bases spanning the gap. Germline V lookup: CDR1 SQVTM, CDR2 ANQGSEA. This CDR3 has 12 residues. CDR3 coding DNA: TGCAGCGGGGCGTCGGGAGATGAAAAACTGTTTTTT. It codes for CSGASGDEKLFF.

This chain links TRBV9 with TRBJ1-6; D is undetermined. The CDR3 length is 14 residues. V was shortened by 0 bases and J by 6 bases, with 7 bases between the two germline ends. Germline CDR1 is SGDLS and CDR2 is YYNGEE. CDR3 residues: CASSVGAGNSPLHF. The CDR3 region has the DNA TGTGCCAGCAGCGTAGGGGCTGGTAATTCACCCCTCCACTTT.

The gene calls are TRBV28 and TRBJ1-3; TRBD1 agrees at 7 bases. This CDR3 comprises 12 residues. Germline CDR1 MDHEN, CDR2 SYDVKM. In nucleotides, the CDR3 is TGTGTCGTCAGGGGGGCTGGAAACACCATATATTTT. Translating gives CVVRGAGNTIYF.

This sequence joins TRBV19 and TRBJ2-5; possibly TRBD2 for D (5 bases). Per the germline V gene, CDR1 is LNHDA and CDR2 is SQIVND (reference sequence). The length of the CDR3 is 13 residues. Between the trimmed V and J ends, which lost 8 bases and 1 base, there was a span of 11 bases. The CDR3 is CASSWGVQETQYF. The CDR3, as DNA: TGTGCCAGTTCGTGGGGAGTCCAAGAGACCCAGTACTTC.

The rearrangement uses TRBV29-1 and TRBJ2-5; D might be TRBD1 (6 bases). Germline V gene lookup returns CDR1 SQVTM and CDR2 ANQGSEA. CDR3 length: 13 residues. V was trimmed by 6 bases and J by 5 bases, leaving 16 bases between them. The chain's CDR3 is CSVEKGEWETQYF. CDR3 nucleotide sequence: TGCAGCGTGGAAAAGGGGGAGTGGGAGACCCAGTACTTC.

This chain uses TRBV12-5 with TRBJ1-2; possibly TRBD1 for D (6 bases). This CDR3 is built from 21 residues. Trimming stripped 0 bases from V and 4 bases from J, with 30 bases between. The germline V gene has CDR1 LGHNT and CDR2 FRNRAP. The CDR3 spells CASGLVVWGGAQGFWAYGYTF. CDR3 coding DNA: TGTGCTAGTGGTTTGGTCGTATGGGGAGGGGCCCAGGGGTTCTGGGCCTATGGCTACACCTTC. The full variable domain, with the rest looked up from reference TRBV12-5 and TRBJ1-2, is DARVTQTPRHKVTEMGQEVTMRCQPILGHNTVFWYRQTMMQGLELLAYFRNRAPLDDSGMPKDRFSAEMPDATLATLKIQPSEPRDSAVYFCASGLVVWGGAQGFWAYGYTFGSGTRLTVV.

The gene calls are TRBV10-3 and TRBJ1-6, with TRBD1 matching 10 bases. Germline lookup yields CDR1 ENHRY and CDR2 SYGVKD. The CDR3 consists of 17 residues. With 0 bases clipped from V and 10 bases from J, the junction kept 9 bases outside the gene matches. The CDR3 is CAISESEVGQGGSPLHF. CDR3 bases: TGTGCCATCAGTGAGTCGGAGGTTGGACAGGGGGGCTCACCCCTCCACTTT.

This sequence joins TRBV19 and TRBJ2-1, with D possibly TRBD2 on 5 matching bases. CDR3 length: 15 amino acids. Germline assignment: CDR1 LNHDA and CDR2 SQIVND (reference sequence). V was clipped by 3 bases and J by 5 bases, with 14 bases between them. This chain's CDR3 is CASSIRGNINNEQFF. CDR3 nucleotide sequence: TGTGCCAGTAGTATTCGGGGTAATATTAACAATGAGCAGTTCTTC.

V is TRBV19 and J is TRBJ2-3; TRBD2 matches at 10 bases. Germline values: CDR1 LNHDA, CDR2 SQIVND (reference sequence). The CDR3 is made up of 15 amino acids. V lost 7 bases to trimming and J lost 4 bases; unmatched junction nucleotides: 8. The CDR3 sequence is CASKKRGGLSDTQYF. The CDR3 DNA sequence: TGTGCCAGTAAGAAGCGGGGGGGCCTATCAGATACGCAGTATTTT. Looking up the rest from reference TRBV19 and TRBJ2-3 gives the full variable domain: DGGITQSPKYLFRKEGQNVTLSCEQNLNHDAMYWYRQDPGQGLRLIYYSQIVNDFQKGDIAEGYSVSREKKESFPLTVTSAQKNPTAFYLCASKKRGGLSDTQYFGPGTRLTVL.

The chain has TRBV5-4 and TRBJ1-1; 9 bases agree with TRBD1. Germline-derived CDR1 and CDR2 are SGHNT and YYREEE (reference sequence). The CDR3 spans 13 residues. J was trimmed by 7 bases and V by 2 bases; bases with no gene match: 3. The CDR3 DNA reads TGTGCCAGCAGCTTTGAGACAGGGGGTGAAGCTTTCTTT. This gives the protein CASSFETGGEAFF.

The V gene is TRBV7-2, the J gene TRBJ2-5, with a tentative D call TRBD1 (5 bases). The CDR3 covers 15 residues. Germline V gives CDR1 SGHTA, CDR2 FQGNSA. Trimming took off 4 bases at V and 1 base at J, with 13 bases between the two ends. Here the CDR3 reads CASSSQQVGQETQYF. The CDR3 DNA reads TGTGCCAGCAGCTCCCAACAGGTGGGCCAAGAGACCCAGTACTTC. Looking up the rest from reference TRBV7-2 and TRBJ2-5 gives the full variable domain: GAGVSQSPSNKVTEKGKDVELRCDPISGHTALYWYRQSLGQGLEFLIYFQGNSAPDKSGLPSDRFSAERTGGSVSTLTIQRTQQEDSAVYLCASSSQQVGQETQYFGPGTRLLVL.

The rearrangement uses TRBV7-2 and TRBJ1-6; D might be TRBD1 (5 bases). Trimming pared 5 bases from V and 11 bases from J, leaving 13 bases between. Germline CDR1 is SGHTA and CDR2 is FQGNSA. The CDR3 is 13 amino acids. The DNA for the CDR3 is TGTGCCAGCAGCCCCAGGGCGTCGCCACCCCTCCACTTT. This gives the protein CASSPRASPPLHF. The variable domain in full, completed from reference TRBV7-2 and TRBJ1-6, reads GAGVSQSPSNKVTEKGKDVELRCDPISGHTALYWYRQSLGQGLEFLIYFQGNSAPDKSGLPSDRFSAERTGGSVSTLTIQRTQQEDSAVYLCASSPRASPPLHFGNGTRLTVT.

This chain joins TRBV7-2 and TRBJ1-2; D is ambiguous. CDR1 and CDR2 from the germline V gene are SGHTA and FQGNSA. The V and J ends lost 2 bases and 3 bases respectively, with 7 bases between them. CDR3 size: 13 residues. Here the CDR3 reads CASSLTADYGYTF. The CDR3 DNA sequence: TGTGCCAGCAGCTTAACAGCCGACTATGGCTACACCTTC.

The chain employs TRBV6-5 and TRBJ2-7, with 10 bases aligning to TRBD2. Germline loops: CDR1 MNHEY, CDR2 SVGAGI. The CDR3 loop spans 15 amino acids. Germline trimming cut 6 bases from V and 6 bases from J; bases unmatched to any gene: 11. CDR3 protein: CASSFSGGAQGEQYF. Here the CDR3 DNA reads TGTGCCAGCAGCTTCAGCGGGGGGGCTCAAGGCGAGCAGTACTTC.

This sequence joins TRBV7-8 and TRBJ2-3; 8 nucleotides agree with TRBD2. The CDR3 extends over 15 amino acids. The V and J ends lost 8 bases and 5 bases, in that order; junction bases with no gene match: 12. Germline loops: CDR1 SGHVS, CDR2 FQNEAQ. Written as DNA, the CDR3 is TGTGCCAGCGGACGTACCGGGGGGGCCGGAGATACGCAGTATTTT. This translates into CASGRTGGAGDTQYF.

V gene TRBV7-2 combines with J gene TRBJ2-3; tentative D call: TRBD1 (6 bases). The length of the CDR3 is 16 residues. Germline V gene data show CDR1 as SGHTA and CDR2 as FQGNSA. V was trimmed by 4 bases and J by 0 bases, leaving 14 bases between them. CDR3 amino acids: CASSSPGTTSTDTQYF. DNA of the CDR3: TGTGCCAGCAGCTCCCCCGGGACAACTAGCACAGATACGCAGTATTTT.